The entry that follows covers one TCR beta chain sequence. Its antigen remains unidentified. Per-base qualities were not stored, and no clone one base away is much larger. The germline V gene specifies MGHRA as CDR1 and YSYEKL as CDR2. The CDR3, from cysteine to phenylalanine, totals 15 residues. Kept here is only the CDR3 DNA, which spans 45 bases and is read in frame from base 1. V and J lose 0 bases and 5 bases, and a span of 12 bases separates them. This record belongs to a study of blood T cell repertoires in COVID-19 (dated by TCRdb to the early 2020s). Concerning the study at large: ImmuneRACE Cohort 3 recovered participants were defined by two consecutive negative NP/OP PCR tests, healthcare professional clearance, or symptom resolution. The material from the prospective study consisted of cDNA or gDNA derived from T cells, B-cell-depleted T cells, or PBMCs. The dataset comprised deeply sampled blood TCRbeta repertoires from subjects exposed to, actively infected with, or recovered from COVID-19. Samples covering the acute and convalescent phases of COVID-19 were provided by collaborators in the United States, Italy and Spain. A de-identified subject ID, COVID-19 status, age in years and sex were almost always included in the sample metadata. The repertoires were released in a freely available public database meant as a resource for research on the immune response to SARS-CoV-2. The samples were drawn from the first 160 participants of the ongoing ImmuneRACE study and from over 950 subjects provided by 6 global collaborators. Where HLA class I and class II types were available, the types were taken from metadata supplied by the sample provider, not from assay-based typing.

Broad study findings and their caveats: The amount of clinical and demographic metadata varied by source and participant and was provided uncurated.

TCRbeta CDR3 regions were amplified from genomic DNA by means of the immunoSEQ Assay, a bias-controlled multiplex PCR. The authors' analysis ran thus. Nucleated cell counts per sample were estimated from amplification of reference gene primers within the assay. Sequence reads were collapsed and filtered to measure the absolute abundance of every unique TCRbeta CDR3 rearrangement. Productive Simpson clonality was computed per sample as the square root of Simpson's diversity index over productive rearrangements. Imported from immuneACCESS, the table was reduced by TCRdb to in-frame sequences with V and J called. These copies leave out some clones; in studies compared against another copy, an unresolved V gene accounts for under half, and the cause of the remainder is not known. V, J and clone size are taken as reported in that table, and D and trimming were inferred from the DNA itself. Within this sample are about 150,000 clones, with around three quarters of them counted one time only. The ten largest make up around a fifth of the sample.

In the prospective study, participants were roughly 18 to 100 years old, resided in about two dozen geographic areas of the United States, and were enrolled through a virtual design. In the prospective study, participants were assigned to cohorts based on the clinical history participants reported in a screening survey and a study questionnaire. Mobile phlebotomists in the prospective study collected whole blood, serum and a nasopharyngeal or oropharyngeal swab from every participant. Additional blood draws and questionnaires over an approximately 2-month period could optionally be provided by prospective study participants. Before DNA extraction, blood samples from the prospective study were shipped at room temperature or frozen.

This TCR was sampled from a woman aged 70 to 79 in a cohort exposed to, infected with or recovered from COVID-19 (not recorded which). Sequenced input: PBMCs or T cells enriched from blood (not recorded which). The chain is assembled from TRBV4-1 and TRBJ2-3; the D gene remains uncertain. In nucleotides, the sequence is TGCGCCAGCAGCCAAGAATACAATTCATTAGATACGCAGTATTTT. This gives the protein CASSQEYNSLDTQYF.